This T cell receptor beta chain was obtained from a study of T cell responses to AZD1222 COVID-19 vaccine. The study, taken as a whole, reports: Spike-specific TCR breadth and depth both grew after two AZD1222 doses. Regions 160-218 and 743-854 dominated among vaccine-associated CD4 TCRs spanning spike.

On this clone: Its antigen is as yet unknown.

The protocol was immunoSEQ multiplex PCR, while the TCRdb copy is restricted to in-frame clones and leaves out a portion. The profile shows some 63,000 clones, 80% to 90% of them singletons. The V and J ends lost 0 bases and 1 base respectively, with 12 bases between them. This CDR3 spans 16 amino acids. The germline CDR1 and CDR2 sequences are LGHNA and YSLEER. The sequenced sample was peripheral blood, obtained 28 days after the second AZD1222 dose. The chain has TRBV4-3 and TRBJ1-1; no clear D. The receptor's source is an adult who received the AZD1222 COVID-19 vaccine. CDR3 in amino acids: CASSQELGRRNTEAFF. CDR3 bases: TGCGCCAGCAGCCAAGAACTAGGGCGGAGGAACACTGAAGCTTTCTTT.